Listed below are T cell receptor beta chains from one sample, sequenced in a study of identical twins. TCRdb fed the 5' RACE reads into MiXCR, producing one record per CDR3 protein. The table has fewer than 250,000 distinct CDR3 sequences, less than 20% seen once. These data were also reused for a study on T cells expressing NK-cell markers.

What was sequenced was CD8+ T cells sorted from blood. The receptors originated from a woman aged 18-29 years in good health. The CDR3 runs from the conserved cysteine through the conserved F or W. The D gene is left open where the match is weak. Some rows mark clone size as missing; the rest say once, few, many or name a class of expanded clone.

V	J	D	size	CDR3	DNA
TRBV29-1	TRBJ2-7	.	few	CSVEDLNTVSNEQYF	TGCAGCGTTGAAGATCTGAACACAGTGTCTAACGAGCAGTACTTC
TRBV7-6	TRBJ2-5	.	few	CASSFPTWEWTQYF	TGTGCCAGCAGCTTTCCAACGTGGGAATGGACCCAGTACTTC
TRBV10-3	TRBJ2-2	TRBD1	.	CAIRHGQGLDGELFF	TGTGCCATCAGGCACGGACAGGGGCTGGACGGGGAGCTGTTTTTT
TRBV29-1	TRBJ1-1	TRBD1	many	CSVMHRGVGEAFF	TGCAGCGTAATGCACAGGGGTGTGGGTGAAGCTTTCTTT
TRBV20-1	TRBJ2-2	.	few	CSARDPRTGELFF	TGCAGTGCTAGAGATCCACGCACCGGGGAGCTGTTTTTT
TRBV12-3/TRBV12-4	TRBJ2-3	.	few	CASSLFAGAPTDTQYF	TGTGCCAGCAGTTTATTTGCGGGGGCGCCCACAGATACGCAGTATTTT
TRBV7-6	TRBJ2-1	.	.	CASSLAEDFWQFF	TGTGCCAGCAGCTTAGCTGAGGATTTTTGGCAGTTCTTC
TRBV29-1	TRBJ2-7	TRBD1	.	CSVAGQGVYEQYF	TGCAGCGTTGCGGGACAGGGTGTGTACGAGCAGTACTTC
TRBV6-5	TRBJ2-7	.	few	CASTYAQGYEQYF	TGTGCCAGCACTTACGCCCAGGGCTACGAGCAGTACTTC
TRBV29-1	TRBJ2-5	.	few	CSVDYIAGQIPQETQYF	TGCAGCGTTGATTACATCGCAGGACAGATCCCGCAAGAGACCCAGTACTTC
TRBV20-1	TRBJ2-1	.	.	CSARDLRIGEQFF	TGCAGTGCTAGAGATCTCCGCATCGGTGAGCAGTTCTTC
TRBV27	TRBJ2-7	.	.	CASSLGERQEQYF	TGTGCCAGCAGTTTAGGGGAGCGACAGGAGCAGTACTTC
TRBV5-1	TRBJ1-1	.	few	CASSTSLVSRNTEAFF	TGCGCCAGCAGCACAAGTCTGGTCAGTCGGAACACTGAAGCTTTCTTT
TRBV15	TRBJ2-3	.	.	CATRGGGGATDTQYF	TGTGCCACCAGAGGAGGGGGAGGGGCCACAGATACGCAGTATTTT
TRBV9	TRBJ1-1	TRBD1	.	CASDRGYRGAEAFF	TGTGCCAGCGACAGGGGATACAGGGGCGCTGAAGCTTTCTTT
TRBV15	TRBJ1-1	.	few	CATREVQGTEAFF	TGTGCCACCAGAGAGGTACAGGGCACTGAAGCTTTCTTT
TRBV5-8	TRBJ2-1	.	once	CASSRGHGAMCNEQFF	TGTGCCAGCAGCCGGGGCCACGGGGCCATGTGCAATGAGCAGTTCTTC
TRBV2	TRBJ1-4	TRBD1	.	CASSIDRGTTNEKLFF	TGTGCCAGCAGTATCGACAGGGGAACAACTAATGAAAAACTGTTTTTT
TRBV5-1	TRBJ2-1	TRBD2	few	CASSLIGGRAAYNEQFF	TGCGCCAGCAGCTTGATCGGCGGGAGGGCCGCCTACAATGAGCAGTTCTTC
TRBV4-3	TRBJ2-7	.	many	CASSQELLGDYEQYF	TGCGCCAGCAGCCAAGAGTTGCTAGGTGACTACGAGCAGTACTTC
TRBV20-1	TRBJ2-7	.	few	CSATRAGYEQYF	TGCAGTGCTACTAGGGCGGGCTACGAGCAGTACTTC
TRBV11-1	TRBJ2-1	TRBD2	.	CASSSPSSGIVGGRASNEQFF	TGTGCCAGCAGCTCACCGTCTTCTGGGATTGTCGGCGGGAGGGCCTCAAATGAGCAGTTCTTC
TRBV11-2	TRBJ2-1	.	.	CASNLRWRVEDEQFF	TGTGCCAGCAACTTACGGTGGCGGGTTGAGGATGAGCAGTTCTTC
TRBV27	TRBJ1-6	TRBD1	.	CASRGTGGYSPLHF	TGTGCCAGCAGGGGGACAGGGGGTTATTCACCCCTCCACTTT
TRBV6-2/TRBV6-3	TRBJ2-5	.	.	CAILREPSNGETQYF	TGTGCCATCCTAAGGGAACCAAGCAACGGGGAGACCCAGTACTTC
TRBV20-1	TRBJ2-5	.	few	CSALHLGDGSGPETQYF	TGCAGTGCTCTTCATCTCGGGGACGGGAGCGGTCCTGAGACCCAGTACTTC
TRBV5-6	TRBJ2-7	.	few	CASSPGLYCEQYF	TGTGCCAGCAGCCCCGGGCTTTACTGCGAGCAGTACTTC
TRBV27	TRBJ1-1	.	.	CASSRKNAEAFF	TGTGCCAGCAGCCGGAAGAATGCTGAAGCTTTCTTT